The sequence of this T cell receptor (beta chain) was determined in a study of regulatory T cells in long-lasting Graves disease. This clonotype was recorded at least ten times. The antigen is unknown. Stated time point: newly diagnosed GD, antithyroid drugs for less than 3 months. RNA from PBMCs was the source of the TCR library. General study findings and limits: There were preferences for TRBV28, TRBJ1-2 and TRBJ2-5 in persistent disease. Whereas 950 to 1,000 public clonotypes were shared by new patients, persistent patients shared more, at a few thousand.

Assembly of TCR beta libraries relied on iRepertoire HTBI primers together with Arm-PCR of CDR3 regions. Using its own MiXCR run on the multiplex PCR reads, TCRdb lists one record per CDR3 protein. Altogether under 300,000 distinct CDR3 sequences are present, about 17% being singletons, with the ten largest covering roughly a fifth. The CDR3 runs to 14 residues. CDR1 is SGHDN and CDR2 is FVKESK in the germline V gene. V lost 4 bases to trimming and J lost 9 bases; unmatched junction nucleotides: 9. This chain joins TRBV14 and TRBJ2-7; 10 bases line up with TRBD1. The material sequenced was peripheral blood mononuclear cells (PBMCs), taken at new diagnosis, from a patient treated with antithyroid drugs. This receptor was taken from a female donor with Graves disease. This chain's CDR3 is CASSPTGGRSWQYF. CDR3 coding DNA: TGTGCCAGCAGCCCGACAGGGGGCCGGAGCTGGCAGTACTTC.